This T cell receptor (beta chain) is drawn from a study of human T cells and chemical hapten exposure. This clonotype showed up many times. Its antigen is unknown. Per the germline V gene, CDR1 is MNHEY and CDR2 is SVGEGT. The CDR3 length is 15 residues. V lost 6 bases to trimming and J lost 4 bases, with 18 bases between them. TCRdb itself ran the RACE reads through MiXCR, one entry per CDR3 protein. Of roughly 40,000 distinct CDR3 sequences listed, about 8.9% are singletons. The time point is: patch test 2, 6 weeks after DPC sensitization. Treatment in this sample: therapeutic diphenylcyclopropenone sensitization with weekly scalp DPC. Overall study findings and caveats: Donor immune responses may differ from healthy people's, since all donors had alopecia.

V and J are TRBV6-2 or TRBV6-3 and TRBJ1-2; D gene ambiguous. The TCR sequence derives from a woman in her thirties or forties with alopecia areata. Some clones in this sample may be carry-over from other donors' samples. Sequencing was performed on whole blood, taken in connection with sensitization to the hapten diphenylcyclopropenone (DPC). The CDR3 here is CASSYVSPAGYGYTF. CDR3 sequence (DNA): TGTGCCAGCAGCTATGTCTCCCCGGCGGGCTATGGCTACACCTTC.